This T cell receptor (beta chain) came from a study of cytomegalovirus exposure and HLA in healthy donors (dated by TCRdb to 2016 to 2017). Regarding the study in general: According to an earlier analysis of a few hundred of the donors, 200 million or so T cells yielded 120 million or so unique TCR beta sequences and approximately 300 Gb of sequence data. An early release that covered approximately 600 HLA-typed donors contained about 300 gigabases of sequencing data and approximately 85 million unique TCR sequences. Of the roughly 400 genotyped donors, 65% to 90% fell in the genetic ancestry cluster associated with self-reported Caucasian donors. The study aimed to test whether cataloging public T cell receptors could reveal signatures of past pathogen exposure. The study profiled the T cell repertoires of approximately 700 subjects by immunosequencing and related them to cytomegalovirus serostatus. Besides the first cohort of about 730 subjects, a separate validation cohort made up of 120 different subjects was used. To predict cytomegalovirus infection status, the study combined high-throughput TCR immunosequencing, statistical association of individual TCRs with disease status, and machine learning. A later analysis re-examined previously published TCR beta repertoires from 500 to 700 donors and added high-resolution HLA genotyping to investigate patterns of TCR occurrence. Rather than drawing on any new phenotypic data, the later analysis identified candidate immune exposures from TCR beta sequences and the way those sequences occurred across donors. To decide whether each TCR beta V gene segment behaved as functional or pseudogenic, an earlier analysis of some 580 of the donors relied on high-throughput TCR beta sequencing. Donor age, sex, ethnicity and CMV serostatus were collected together with the repertoire data. Genome-wide SNP genotypes for about 65% of the roughly 670 donors were used in a later genetic analysis, which treated that subset as a discovery cohort. All discovery cohort repertoires had been generated using a single sequencing platform. Class I and class II HLA loci were covered by the typing at four-digit resolution. The number of donors typed differed by locus, with about 629-640 for A, B, C, DRB1 and DQB1, approximately 500 for DQA1, some 570 for DPA1, and some 470 for DPB1. Roughly five DR-DQ haplotypes were handled as single units for association and clustering because linkage in the cohort was strong. Across 300 to 500 genotyped donors of the cohort, an average of approximately 200,000 unique TCR beta nucleotide sequences per donor were sequenced, and roughly a sixth of those sequences were non-productive. What the research found in general, with its limitations: The study listed around 160 TCR beta chains as associated with cytomegalovirus. The 87-base-pair reads could not distinguish some IMGT-functional V segments, including TRBV6-2 and TRBV6-3, so those segments were excluded. In an earlier analysis of under 600 of the donors, most TCR beta V segments were observed in productive rearrangements about 87% or about 30% of the time, broadly matching IMGT annotations. A later analysis found that most CMV-associated TCR beta chains appeared HLA-restricted, with HLA associations seemingly driven largely by CMV exposure. Compared with equally common non-associated chains, HLA-associated TCR beta chains in a later analysis were more clonally expanded and had lower generation probabilities. Three of the identified cytomegalovirus-associated TCR beta chains were confirmed in vitro to be specific for cytomegalovirus antigens. A later analysis associated some 17,000 TCR beta sequences with specific HLA alleles at a false discovery rate of 0.05. When HLA alleles, especially DR and DQ, strongly co-occurred, TCR associations were difficult to assign to individual alleles. Correlated functional status among segregating V segments might reflect linkage disequilibrium, but an unknown experimental factor could not be ruled out. According to a later analysis, parvovirus B19, influenza, CMV and Epstein-Barr virus appeared linked to several top co-occurrence clusters. Because HLA typing was unavailable for some donors at each locus, only the typed subset was used in association tests. A later analysis found that TCR association rates varied across HLA loci, with DRB1 alleles showing the most associated TCRs and HLA-C alleles the fewest. While some public TCRs were present in many individuals, most TCR sequences turned up only very rarely across donors. The only immune exposure information available for the cohort was CMV serostatus. A further reported finding was that TCR beta sequences accurately predicted the HLA-A and HLA-B alleles for most subjects in the first cohort. V-gene and J-gene trimming of TCR beta chains was associated with a missense DCLRE1C variant in a later genetic analysis, and the association was replicated in an independent cohort. According to a later genetic analysis, donors in an Asian-associated ancestry cluster had fewer N-insertions in productive TCRs than the roughly 660-donor mean. In both the original and validation cohorts, the classifier was reported to diagnose cytomegalovirus status with high specificity and sensitivity. In this cohort, only TCR beta chains were sequenced, and detectable features were limited by the absence of alpha or paired-chain data. A group of highly shared sequence variants was considered likely to be a technical artifact of the sequencing pipeline. The presence/absence analyses assumed that sequencing depth was roughly uniform across donors, and that assumption may not be true. The authors suggested that the approach could potentially be generalized to other disease states and immunological phenotypes. Because counts were too low, seventeen rarely observed V segments, including chromosome 9 orphons, were left out of the earlier analysis of 500 to 750 of the donors.

The cohort consisted of 666 healthy bone marrow donors. At the time of sampling, all cohort members were nominally healthy, though unrecorded immune exposures were likely present. The donor tested CMV seronegative and was one of the 352 seronegative cohort members. Every donor gave a peripheral blood sample, and the peripheral blood mononuclear cells from that sample were used for TCR beta sequencing. Genomic DNA was extracted from the blood cell samples with the Qiagen DNeasy Blood Extraction Kit. Looking up the germline V gene yields CDR1 SGHRS and CDR2 YFSETQ. Spanning cysteine to phenylalanine, the CDR3 consists of 14 amino acids. The entry retains the CDR3 DNA only, 42 bases that are in frame from base 1. To note about this clone: Its antigen target is currently unknown. No base quality information exists; no much larger clone differs at one position.

The library was prepared using the immunoSEQ multiplex PCR assay. A mixture of 60 forward primers for TCR Vbeta segments and 13 reverse primers for TCR Jbeta segments was used in the multiplex PCR. The CDR3 region of rearranged TCR beta genes was amplified from genomic DNA with a multiplex PCR assay. The amplified TCR beta libraries were sequenced on the Illumina HiSeq System as 87-base-pair reads. In the paper's pipeline: A later analysis counted tens of millions of unique TCR beta chains across the 500 to 850 repertoires, and about 10 million of these chains were shared by at least two donors. Raw reads were error-corrected and collapsed into unique sequences with a nearest-neighbor algorithm that merged closely related sequences to remove PCR and sequencing errors. CDR3 sequences were aligned to IMGT reference sequences to assign V, D and J gene segments. Each retained sequence needed at least a six-nucleotide match to both a V gene segment and a J gene segment. A rearrangement counted as productive if the CDR3 had no stop codons and remained in frame with V and J, and every other rearrangement counted as non-productive. Following IMGT convention, CDR3 was defined as the stretch from the second conserved V-encoded cysteine up to the conserved J-encoded phenylalanine. The earlier analysis of 587 of the donors excluded sequences that lacked an unambiguous match to a single V gene segment. In an earlier analysis of 587 of the donors, a V segment was called functional when productive rearrangements were above 56.7%, and segregating when the standard deviation between donors exceeded 5%. To diagnose cytomegalovirus status from the catalog of TCR beta chain sequences, a statistical classification framework was built. In a later analysis, TCR nucleotide sequences were compared against IMGT/GENE-DB human TR gene sequences so that V and J genes could be assigned. Using the TCRdist pipeline, a later analysis assigned CDR3 sequences along with most-parsimonious VDJ recombination scenarios. In a later analysis, each TCR beta chain was defined by its CDR3 amino acid sequence together with its V-gene family, and reads without a unique V-gene family were excluded. A later analysis removed 450 to 600 highly shared, low-generation-probability nucleotide sequences to deal with suspected cross-contamination and a sequencing artifact. In a later analysis, a clonal expansion index was calculated for each public chain from normalized within-repertoire ranks of inferred template counts. In a later analysis, generation probabilities were computed using a VDJ recombination model fitted to out-of-frame rearrangements, and the results were checked against IGoR. In a later analysis, TCR-TCR, TCR-HLA and TCR-CMV co-occurrence was scored with hypergeometric tests, and a repertoire-size bias correction was applied to TCR pairs. In a later analysis, false discovery rates were estimated by permuting HLA or CMV assignments 20 times. In a later analysis, co-occurring TCRs were grouped using DBSCAN, and TCRdist sequence similarity was added for clustering within HLA-allele-positive subsets. Repertoires with fewer than 30,000 or more than 120,000 public chains, plus five repertoires with anomalous nucleotide sharing, were excluded from co-occurrence clustering. Drawn from immuneACCESS, this table holds only the in-frame rearrangements with V and J called that TCRdb kept. Clones are partly lost; checked studies trace under half to an unresolved V gene and leave the rest unexplained. V and J calls and clone size are given by that table; D and trimming were obtained from the DNA. For this sample the table gives about 210,000 clones, of which 60% to 80% were detected only once. The ten biggest clones cover around 1.9% of the sample.

Sample: PBMCs. The chain joins TRBV5-1 to TRBJ2-5; a stretch of 8 junction bases matches TRBD1. The end of the DNA aligns better with TRBJ2-7, so the J call may be wrong. This sequence originates from a male donor in good health and CMV-seronegative. The base sequence is TGCGCCAGCAGCCCCGGACAGGGTTTCGACGAGCAGTACTTC. Its protein reads: CASSPGQGFDEQYF.